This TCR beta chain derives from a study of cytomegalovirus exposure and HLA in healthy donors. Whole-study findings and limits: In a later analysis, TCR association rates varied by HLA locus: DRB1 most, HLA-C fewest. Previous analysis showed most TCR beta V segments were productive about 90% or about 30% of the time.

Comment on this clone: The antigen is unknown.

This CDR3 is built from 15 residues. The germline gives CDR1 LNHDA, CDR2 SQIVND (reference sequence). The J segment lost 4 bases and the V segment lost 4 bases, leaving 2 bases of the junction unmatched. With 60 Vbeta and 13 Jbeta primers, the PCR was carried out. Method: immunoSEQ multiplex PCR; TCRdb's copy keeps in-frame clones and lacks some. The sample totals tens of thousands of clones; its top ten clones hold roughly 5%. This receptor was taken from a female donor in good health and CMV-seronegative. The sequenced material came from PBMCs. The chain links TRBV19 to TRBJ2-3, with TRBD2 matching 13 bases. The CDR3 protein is CASSRGLAGSDTQYF. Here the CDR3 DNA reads TGTGCCAGTAGTAGGGGACTAGCGGGATCAGATACGCAGTATTTT.